Only a few counts were recorded for the clone carrying this T cell receptor beta chain. Antigen unknown. Sequence at one end of the junction differs from germline and may be a read error. Time point indicated: persistent/refractory GD, antithyroid drugs over 5 years with positive TRAb. With RNA extracted from PBMCs as input, the TCR library was made. Peripheral blood, at 8 to 9 milliliters, went into EDTA tubes. This CDR3 spans 13 amino acids. The germline V gene has CDR1 ENHRY and CDR2 SYGVKD. This sample is drawn from a study of regulatory T cells in long-lasting Graves disease. Study information: Persistent cases took antithyroid drugs over 5 years and stayed TSH receptor antibody positive.

iRepertoire HTBI primers and Arm-PCR of CDR3 regions built TCR beta libraries. TCRdb processed the multiplex PCR reads anew with MiXCR; each CDR3 protein has one entry. The table shows hundreds of thousands of distinct CDR3 sequences, with around 21% occurring only once. Study-wide results and caveats: Persistent cases favored TRBV28, TRBJ1-2 and TRBJ2-5. Reduced TCR diversity was observed in persistent Graves' patients versus newly diagnosed patients.

The chain joins TRBV10-3 to TRBJ2-5; the D call may be TRBD1 or TRBD2 (5 bases each). The TCR was taken from a female donor with Graves disease. The starting material was peripheral blood mononuclear cells (PBMCs), obtained when the disease was refractory, from a patient treated with antithyroid drugs. This chain's CDR3 is CAISERGAGTKYF. The CDR3 bases are TGTGCCATCAGTGAGCGAGGGGCCGGGACCAAGTACTTC.